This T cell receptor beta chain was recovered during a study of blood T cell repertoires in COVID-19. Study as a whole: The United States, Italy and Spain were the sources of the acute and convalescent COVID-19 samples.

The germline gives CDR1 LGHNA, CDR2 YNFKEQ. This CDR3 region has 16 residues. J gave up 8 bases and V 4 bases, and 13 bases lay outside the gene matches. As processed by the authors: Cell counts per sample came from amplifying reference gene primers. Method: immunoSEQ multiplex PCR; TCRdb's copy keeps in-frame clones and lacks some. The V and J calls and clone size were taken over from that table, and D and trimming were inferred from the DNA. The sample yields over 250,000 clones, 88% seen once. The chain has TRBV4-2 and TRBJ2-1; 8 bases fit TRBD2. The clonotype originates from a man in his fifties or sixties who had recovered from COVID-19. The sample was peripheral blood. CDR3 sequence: CASSRVGRGAGDEQFF. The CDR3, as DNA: TGTGCCAGCAGCCGAGTGGGGCGGGGGGCAGGCGATGAGCAGTTCTTC.